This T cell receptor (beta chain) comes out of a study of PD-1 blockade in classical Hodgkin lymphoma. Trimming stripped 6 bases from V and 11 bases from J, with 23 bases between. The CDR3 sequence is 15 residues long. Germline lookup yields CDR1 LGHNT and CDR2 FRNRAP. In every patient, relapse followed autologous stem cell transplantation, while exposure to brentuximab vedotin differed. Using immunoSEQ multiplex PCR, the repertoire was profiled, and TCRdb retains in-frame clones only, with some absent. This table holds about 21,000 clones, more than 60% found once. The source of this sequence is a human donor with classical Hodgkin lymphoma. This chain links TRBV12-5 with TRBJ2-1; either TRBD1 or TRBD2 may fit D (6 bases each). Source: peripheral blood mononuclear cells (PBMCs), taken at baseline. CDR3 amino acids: CASGLGGGQFSKQFF. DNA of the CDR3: TGTGCTAGTGGCCTCGGTGGGGGGCAGTTTTCCAAGCAGTTCTTC.